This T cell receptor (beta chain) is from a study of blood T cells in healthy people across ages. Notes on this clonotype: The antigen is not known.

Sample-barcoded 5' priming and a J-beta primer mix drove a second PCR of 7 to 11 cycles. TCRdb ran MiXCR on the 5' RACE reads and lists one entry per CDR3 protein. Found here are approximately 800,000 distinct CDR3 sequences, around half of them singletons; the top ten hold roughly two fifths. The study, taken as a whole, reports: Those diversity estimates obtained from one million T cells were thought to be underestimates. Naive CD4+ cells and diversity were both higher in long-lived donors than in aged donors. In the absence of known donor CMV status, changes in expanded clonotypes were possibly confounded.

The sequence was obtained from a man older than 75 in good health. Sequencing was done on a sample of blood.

CDR3 protein: CASSQMWGGGVYEQYF. CDR3 coding DNA: TGCGCCAGCAGCCAGATGTGGGGGGGAGGTGTCTACGAGCAGTACTTC. This chain uses TRBV4-1 with TRBJ2-7; TRBD2 agrees at 7 bases. Looked up from germline, CDR1 is MGHRA and CDR2 is YSYEKL. The V gene end was trimmed by 3 bases and the J gene end by 3 bases; junction bases not matched to a gene: 11. This CDR3 region has 16 residues.